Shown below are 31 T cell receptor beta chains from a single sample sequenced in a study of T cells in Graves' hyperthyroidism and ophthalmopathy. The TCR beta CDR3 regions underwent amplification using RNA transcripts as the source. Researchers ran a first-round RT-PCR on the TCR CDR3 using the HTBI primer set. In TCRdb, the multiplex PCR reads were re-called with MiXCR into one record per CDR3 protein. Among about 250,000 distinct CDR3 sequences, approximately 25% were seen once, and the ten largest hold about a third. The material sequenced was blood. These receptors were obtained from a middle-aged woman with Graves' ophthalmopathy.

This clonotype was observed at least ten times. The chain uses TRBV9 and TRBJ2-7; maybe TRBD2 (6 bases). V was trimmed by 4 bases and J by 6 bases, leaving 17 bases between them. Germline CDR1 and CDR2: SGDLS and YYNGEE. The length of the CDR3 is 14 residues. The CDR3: CASSFRLDPGEQYF. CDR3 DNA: TGTGCCAGCAGCTTTAGACTAGACCCCGGCGAGCAGTACTTC.

DNA of the CDR3: TGTGCCAGCAGCTTAGAAGCAGGTTTAACCTACGAGCAGTACTTC. Amino acid sequence: CASSLEAGLTYEQYF. This chain uses TRBV11-2 with TRBJ2-7; D is uncertain. CDR3 length equals 15 residues. V lost 0 bases to trimming and J lost 2 bases, with 11 bases between them. In germline, CDR1 is SGHAT, CDR2 FQNNGV.

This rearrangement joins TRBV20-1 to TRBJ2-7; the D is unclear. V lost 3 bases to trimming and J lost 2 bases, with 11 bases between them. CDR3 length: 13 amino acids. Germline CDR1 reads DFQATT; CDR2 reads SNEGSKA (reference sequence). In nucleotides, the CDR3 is TGCAGTGCTAGGCCCCGCGCAACCTACGAGCAGTACTTC. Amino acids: CSARPRATYEQYF.

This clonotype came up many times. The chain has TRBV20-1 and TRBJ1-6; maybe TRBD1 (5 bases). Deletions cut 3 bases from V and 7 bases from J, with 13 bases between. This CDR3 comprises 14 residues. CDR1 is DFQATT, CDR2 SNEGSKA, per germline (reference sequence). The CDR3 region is CSASRDRYNSPLHF. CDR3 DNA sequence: TGCAGTGCTAGCAGGGACCGATACAATTCACCCCTCCACTTT.

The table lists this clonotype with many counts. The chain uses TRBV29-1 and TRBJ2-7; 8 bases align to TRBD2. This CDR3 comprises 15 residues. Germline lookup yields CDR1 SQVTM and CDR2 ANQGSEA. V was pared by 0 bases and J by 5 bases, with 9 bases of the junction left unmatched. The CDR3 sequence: CSVEDPAGARHEQYF. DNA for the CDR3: TGCAGCGTTGAAGACCCAGCGGGAGCCAGGCACGAGCAGTACTTC.

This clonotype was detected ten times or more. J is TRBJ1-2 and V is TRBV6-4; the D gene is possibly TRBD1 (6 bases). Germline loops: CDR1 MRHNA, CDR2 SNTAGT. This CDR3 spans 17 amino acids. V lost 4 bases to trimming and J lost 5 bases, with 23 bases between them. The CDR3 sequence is CASSVSPRTARLYGYTF. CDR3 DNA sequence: TGTGCCAGCAGTGTCTCTCCCAGGACAGCGAGACTATATGGCTACACCTTC.

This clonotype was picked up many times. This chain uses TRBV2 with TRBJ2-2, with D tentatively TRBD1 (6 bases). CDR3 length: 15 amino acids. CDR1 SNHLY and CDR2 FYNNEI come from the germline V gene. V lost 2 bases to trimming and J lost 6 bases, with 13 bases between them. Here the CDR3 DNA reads TGTGCCAGCAGTGAATACAGGGTAGGGGCCGGGGAGCTGTTTTTT. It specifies CASSEYRVGAGELFF.

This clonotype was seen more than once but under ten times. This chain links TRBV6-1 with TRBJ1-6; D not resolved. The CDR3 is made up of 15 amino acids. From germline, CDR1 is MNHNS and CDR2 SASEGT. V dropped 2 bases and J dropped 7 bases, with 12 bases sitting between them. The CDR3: CASSELWTGNSPLHF. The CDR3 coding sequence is TGTGCCAGCAGTGAATTATGGACCGGCAATTCACCCCTCCACTTT.

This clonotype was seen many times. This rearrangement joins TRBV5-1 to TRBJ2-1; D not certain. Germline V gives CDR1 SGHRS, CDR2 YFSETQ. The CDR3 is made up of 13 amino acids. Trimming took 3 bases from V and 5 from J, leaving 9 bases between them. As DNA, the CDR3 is TGCGCCAGCAGCTCGGTTACCGACAATGAGCAGTTCTTC. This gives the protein CASSSVTDNEQFF.

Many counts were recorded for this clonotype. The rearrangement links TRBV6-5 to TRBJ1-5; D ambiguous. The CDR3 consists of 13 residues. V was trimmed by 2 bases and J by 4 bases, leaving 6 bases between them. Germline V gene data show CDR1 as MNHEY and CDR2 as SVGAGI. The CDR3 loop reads CASSYSLNQPQHF. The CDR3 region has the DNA TGTGCCAGCAGTTACAGCCTGAATCAGCCCCAGCATTTT.

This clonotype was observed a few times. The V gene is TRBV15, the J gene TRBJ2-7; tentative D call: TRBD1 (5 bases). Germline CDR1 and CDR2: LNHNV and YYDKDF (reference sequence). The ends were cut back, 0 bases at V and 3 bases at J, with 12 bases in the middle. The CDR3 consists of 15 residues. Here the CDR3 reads CATSRDGTRVYEQYF. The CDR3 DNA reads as TGTGCCACCAGCAGAGATGGAACCAGGGTCTACGAGCAGTACTTC.

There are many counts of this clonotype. The CDR3 sequence: CASSESPGVPSEQYF. The CDR3 nucleotides are TGTGCCAGCAGTGAATCCCCGGGGGTCCCCTCCGAGCAGTACTTC. The chain has TRBV25-1 and TRBJ2-7; maybe TRBD2 (6 bases). Germline CDR1 reads MGHDK; CDR2 reads SYGVNS. The CDR3 runs to 15 residues. V lost 1 base and J lost 6, with 16 bases in between.

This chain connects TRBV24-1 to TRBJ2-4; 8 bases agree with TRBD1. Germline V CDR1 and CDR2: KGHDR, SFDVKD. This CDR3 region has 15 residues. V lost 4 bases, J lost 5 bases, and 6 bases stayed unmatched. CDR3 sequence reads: CATSDRTGSQNIQYF. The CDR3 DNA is TGTGCCACCAGTGACAGGACAGGGTCCCAAAACATTCAGTACTTC.

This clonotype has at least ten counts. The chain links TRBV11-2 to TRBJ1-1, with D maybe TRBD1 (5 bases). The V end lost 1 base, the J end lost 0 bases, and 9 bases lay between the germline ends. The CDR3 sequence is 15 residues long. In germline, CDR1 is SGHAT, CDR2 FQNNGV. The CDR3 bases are TGTGCCAGCAGCTTAGGGCCGGGGCTGAACACTGAAGCTTTCTTT. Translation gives CASSLGPGLNTEAFF.

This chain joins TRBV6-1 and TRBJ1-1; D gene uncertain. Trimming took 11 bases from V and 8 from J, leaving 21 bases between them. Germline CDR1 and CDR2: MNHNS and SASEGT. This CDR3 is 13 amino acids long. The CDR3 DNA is TGTGCCGGGGAGGAGGACCCGGCCGCGGAAGCTTTCTTT. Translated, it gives CAGEEDPAAEAFF.

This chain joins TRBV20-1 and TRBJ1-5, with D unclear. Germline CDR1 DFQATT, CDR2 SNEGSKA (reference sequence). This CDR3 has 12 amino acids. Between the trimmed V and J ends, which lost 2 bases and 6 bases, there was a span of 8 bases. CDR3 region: CSARRVRQPQHF. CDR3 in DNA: TGCAGTGCTAGAAGGGTTCGTCAGCCCCAGCATTTT.

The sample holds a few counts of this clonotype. For the CDR3, the DNA is TGTGCTAGTGGCCGCGGGACAGGTGTTAAAGAGACCCAGTACTTC. Its protein product is CASGRGTGVKETQYF. This chain joins TRBV12-5 and TRBJ2-5; 8 bases agree with TRBD1. CDR3 length equals 15 residues. Germline assignment: CDR1 LGHNT and CDR2 FRNRAP. After removal of 6 bases from V and 3 bases from J, the junction contained 9 bases not matched to a gene.

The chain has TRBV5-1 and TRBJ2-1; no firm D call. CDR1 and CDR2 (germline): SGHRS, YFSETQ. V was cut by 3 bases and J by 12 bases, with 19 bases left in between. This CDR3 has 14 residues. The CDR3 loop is CASSSGPVEVAQFF. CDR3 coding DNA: TGCGCCAGCAGCTCCGGTCCTGTTGAAGTGGCGCAGTTCTTC.

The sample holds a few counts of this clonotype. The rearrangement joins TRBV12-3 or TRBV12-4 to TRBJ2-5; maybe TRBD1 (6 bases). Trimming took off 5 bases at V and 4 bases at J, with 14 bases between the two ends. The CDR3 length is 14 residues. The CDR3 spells CASSLTGSGETQYF. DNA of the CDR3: TGTGCCAGCAGTCTAACAGGGTCGGGAGAGACCCAGTACTTC.

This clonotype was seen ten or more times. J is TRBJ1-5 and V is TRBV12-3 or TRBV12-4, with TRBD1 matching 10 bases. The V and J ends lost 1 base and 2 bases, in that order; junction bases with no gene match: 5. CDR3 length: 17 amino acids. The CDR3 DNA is TGTGCCAGCAGTTTAGGGACAGGGGGAGAGGGCAATCAGCCCCAGCATTTT. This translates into CASSLGTGGEGNQPQHF.

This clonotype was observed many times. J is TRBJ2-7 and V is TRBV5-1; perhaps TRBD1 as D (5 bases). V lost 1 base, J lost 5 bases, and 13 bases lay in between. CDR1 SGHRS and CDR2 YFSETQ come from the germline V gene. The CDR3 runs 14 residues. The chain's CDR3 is CASSLSGQRDEQYF. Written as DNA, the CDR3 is TGCGCCAGCAGCTTGTCAGGACAACGAGACGAGCAGTACTTC.

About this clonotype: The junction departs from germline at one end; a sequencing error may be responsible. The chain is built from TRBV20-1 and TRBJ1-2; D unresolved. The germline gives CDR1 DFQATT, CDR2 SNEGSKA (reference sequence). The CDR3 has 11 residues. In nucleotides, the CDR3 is TGCAGTGTTGAGTTGGTTCCTGGCTACATCTTC. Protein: CSVELVPGYIF.

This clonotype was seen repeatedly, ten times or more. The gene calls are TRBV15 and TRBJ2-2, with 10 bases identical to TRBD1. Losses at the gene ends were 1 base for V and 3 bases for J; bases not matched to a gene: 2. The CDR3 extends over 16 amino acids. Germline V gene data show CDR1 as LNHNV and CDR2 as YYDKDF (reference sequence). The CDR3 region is CATSRGTGGYTGELFF. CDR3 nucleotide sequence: TGTGCCACCAGCAGAGGGACAGGGGGATACACCGGGGAGCTGTTTTTT.

The CDR3 sequence is CASSLTGSVGQYF. The CDR3 bases are TGTGCCAGCAGCTTAACAGGATCGGTAGGGCAGTACTTC. The chain employs TRBV7-3 and TRBJ2-7; no definite D call. The CDR3 has 13 residues. Germline V CDR1 and CDR2: SGHTA, FQGTGA. V was trimmed by 0 bases and J by 9 bases, leaving 12 bases between them.

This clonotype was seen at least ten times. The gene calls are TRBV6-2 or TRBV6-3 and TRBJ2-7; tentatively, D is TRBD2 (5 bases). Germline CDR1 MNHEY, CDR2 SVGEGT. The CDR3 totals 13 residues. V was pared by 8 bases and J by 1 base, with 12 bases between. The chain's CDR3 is CASGENGSYEQYF. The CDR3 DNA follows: TGTGCCAGCGGGGAGAATGGTTCCTACGAGCAGTACTTC.

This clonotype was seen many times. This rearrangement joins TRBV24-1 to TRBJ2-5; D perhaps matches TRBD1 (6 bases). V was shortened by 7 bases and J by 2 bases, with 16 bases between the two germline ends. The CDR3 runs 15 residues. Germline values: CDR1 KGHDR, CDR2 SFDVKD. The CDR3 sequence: CATSPRGKGQETQYF. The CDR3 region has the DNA TGTGCCACCAGCCCCAGGGGCAAGGGTCAAGAGACCCAGTACTTC.

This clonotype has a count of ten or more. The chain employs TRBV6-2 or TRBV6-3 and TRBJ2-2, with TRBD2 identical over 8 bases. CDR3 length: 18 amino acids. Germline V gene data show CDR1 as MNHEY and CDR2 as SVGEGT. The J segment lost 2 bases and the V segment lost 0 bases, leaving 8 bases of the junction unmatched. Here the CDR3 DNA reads TGTGCCAGCAGTTACTCGATCCAGCTAGCGGGTAACACCGGGGAGCTGTTTTTT. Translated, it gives CASSYSIQLAGNTGELFF.

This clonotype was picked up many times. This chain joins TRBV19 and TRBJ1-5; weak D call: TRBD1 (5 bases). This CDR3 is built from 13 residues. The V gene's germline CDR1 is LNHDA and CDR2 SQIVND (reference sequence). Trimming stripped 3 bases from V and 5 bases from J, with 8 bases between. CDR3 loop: CASSISGDQPQHF. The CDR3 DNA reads TGTGCCAGTAGTATTTCGGGGGATCAGCCCCAGCATTTT.

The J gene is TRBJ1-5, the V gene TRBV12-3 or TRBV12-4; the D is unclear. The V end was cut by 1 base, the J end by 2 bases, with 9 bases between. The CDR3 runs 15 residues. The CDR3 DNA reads TGTGCCAGCAGTTTAGGGGTTGGGGGCAATCAGCCCCAGCATTTT. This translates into CASSLGVGGNQPQHF.

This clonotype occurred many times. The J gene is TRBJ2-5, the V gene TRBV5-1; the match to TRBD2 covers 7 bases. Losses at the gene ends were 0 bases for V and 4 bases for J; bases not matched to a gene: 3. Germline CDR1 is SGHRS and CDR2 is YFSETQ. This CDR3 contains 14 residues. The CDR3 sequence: CASSLAVAGETQYF. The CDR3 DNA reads TGCGCCAGCAGCTTGGCCGTAGCGGGAGAGACCCAGTACTTC.

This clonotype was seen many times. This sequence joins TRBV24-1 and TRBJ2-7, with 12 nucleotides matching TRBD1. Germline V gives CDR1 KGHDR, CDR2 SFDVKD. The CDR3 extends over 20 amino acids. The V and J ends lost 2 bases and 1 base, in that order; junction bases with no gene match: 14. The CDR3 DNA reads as TGTGCCACCAGTGATTATCGGGACAGGGGGCGGCGCGGGCGTTCCTACGAGCAGTACTTC. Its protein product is CATSDYRDRGRRGRSYEQYF.